Following are 13 T cell receptor beta chains from one sample sequenced in a study of T cell clonality in common variable immunodeficiency. The assay was immunoSEQ multiplex PCR, and TCRdb's table has in-frame clones only and misses some. This sample has 15,000 to 20,000 clones, each found more than once. Whole-study findings and limits: Common variable immunodeficiency TCR beta sequences reportedly had fewer deletions and N-nucleotide insertions.

Their cognate antigens are unknown. The sample comprised peripheral blood mononuclear cells. These receptors came from a human donor with common variable immunodeficiency.

In the case of this clone: The sequence runs out 3 residues before the end of the CDR3; the remainder is reconstructed from the germline J gene. The chain links TRBV7-6 to TRBJ2-1; 8 nucleotides match TRBD1. CDR3 length: 15 amino acids. The germline V gene encodes CDR1 SGHVS and CDR2 FNYEAQ. The J segment lost 1 base and the V segment lost 5 bases, leaving 4 bases of the junction unmatched. The CDR3 protein is CASSQRTGSYNEQFF. The CDR3 DNA, read in part, is TGTGCCAGCAGCCAAAGGACAGGGTCCTACAATGAG.

This clone was seen only a few times. The DNA read from the CDR3 is TGTGCCAGCTCAGGACAGGGCTTAGGAGGAAACACC. This encodes CASSGQGLGGNT. The full CDR3 protein is CASSGQGLGGNTIYF. The rearrangement uses TRBV2 and TRBJ1-3, with 8 bases identical to TRBD1. The CDR3 goes on 3 residues after the read ends, and that part is filled in from the germline J gene. CDR3 length: 15 residues. V lost 8 bases and J lost 4; bases outside the gene matches: 10. Looked up from germline, CDR1 is SNHLY and CDR2 is FYNNEI.

A few counts support this clone. The read finishes 3 residues shy of the CDR3 end, and the germline J gene is used to complete it. J is TRBJ2-1 and V is TRBV11-3, with D maybe TRBD1 (6 bases). The CDR3 extends over 15 amino acids. V was pared by 4 bases and J by 6 bases, with 16 bases between. Germline CDR1 and CDR2: SGHNT and YENEEA. The part of the CDR3 DNA that was read is TGTGCCAGCAGCTCGAACACAGGGCCAATCAATGAG. Amino acid sequence: CASSSNTGPINE. The entire CDR3 sequence reads CASSSNTGPINEQFF. The full variable domain, its missing parts supplied by reference TRBV11-3 and TRBJ2-1, is EAGVVQSPRYKIIEKKQPVAFWCNPISGHNTLYWYLQNLGQGPELLIRYENEEAVDDSQLPKDRFSAERLKGVDSTLKIQPAELGDSAVYLCASSSNTGPINEQFFGPGTRLTVL.

This clone was detected a few times. The read halts 3 residues ahead of the CDR3 end, with the missing end drawn from the germline J gene. The chain carries TRBV7-3 and TRBJ2-3; D gene uncertain. V lost 1 base and J lost 6, with 5 bases in between. The CDR3 totals 12 residues. Germline CDR1 and CDR2: SGHTA and FQGTGA. The DNA read from the CDR3 is TGTGCCAGCAGCTTAAATGCGGATACG. Protein product: CASSLNADT. The CDR3 reads in full as CASSLNADTQYF.

This clone came up a few times. The read stops 3 residues short of the end of the CDR3; the missing end is completed from the germline J gene. The rearrangement links TRBV7-9 to TRBJ1-2; D is unclear. Germline-derived CDR1 and CDR2 are SEHNR and FQNEAQ (reference sequence). The V end lost 1 base, the J end lost 4 bases, and 10 bases lay between the germline ends. The CDR3 runs 14 residues. Partial CDR3 DNA: TGTGCCAGCAGCTTAGAAGCGGGCGGCTATGGC. Amino acid sequence: CASSLEAGGYG. Given in full, the CDR3 is CASSLEAGGYGYTF.

Many counts were recorded for this clone. The DNA ends 3 residues before the CDR3 does, and the rest of the CDR3 is filled in from the germline J gene. The rearrangement links TRBV14 to TRBJ1-4, with TRBD1 matching 8 bases. The CDR3 covers 13 residues. Trimming removed 6 bases from V and 8 bases from J; junction bases left unmatched: 5. Germline V gene sequence: CDR1 SGHDN, CDR2 FVKESK. CDR3 DNA (partial): TGTGCCAGCAGGCAGGGGGCCTGGGAAAAA. It codes for CASRQGAWEK. The complete CDR3 sequence is CASRQGAWEKLFF.

This clone turned up a few times. The CDR3 end lies 3 residues beyond the end of the read and is filled in from the germline J gene. This sequence joins TRBV18 and TRBJ2-2, with a weak D call TRBD1 (5 bases). This CDR3 is built from 15 residues. The germline V gene encodes CDR1 KGHSH and CDR2 LQKENI. Trimming shortened V by 4 bases and J by 5 bases, and 14 bases separated the two germline ends. CDR3 bases read: TGTGCCAGCTCACAACGTCCAGGGATTACCGGGGAG. Translation: CASSQRPGITGE. The CDR3 in full is CASSQRPGITGELFF. Using reference TRBV18 and TRBJ2-2 for the parts outside the CDR3, the full variable domain is NAGVMQNPRHLVRRRGQEARLRCSPMKGHSHVYWYRQLPEEGLKFMVYLQKENIIDESGMPKERFSAEFPKEGPSILRIQQVVRGDSAAYFCASSQRPGITGELFFGEGSRLTVL.

As regards this clone: The DNA ends 3 residues before the CDR3 does, and the rest of the CDR3 is filled in from the germline J gene. V is TRBV2 and J is TRBJ2-7; 7 nucleotides match TRBD2. The CDR3 totals 14 residues. Trimming took 3 bases from V and 1 from J; bases not matched to a gene: 3. Germline CDR1 SNHLY, CDR2 FYNNEI. Partial CDR3 DNA: TGTGCCAGCAGTGACCAGCGGGGATCCTACGAG. It is translated as CASSDQRGSYE. The full CDR3 reads CASSDQRGSYEQYF.

As to this clone: The read falls 3 residues short of the CDR3 end, and the missing part is taken from the germline J gene. The chain employs TRBV6-1 and TRBJ2-5; no clear D. V lost 3 bases to trimming and J lost 1 base, with 9 bases between them. This CDR3 is built from 14 residues. Looked up from germline, CDR1 is MNHNS and CDR2 is SASEGT. CDR3 protein: CASSDGLGQETQYF. The CDR3 bases that were read are TGTGCCAGCAGTGACGGGTTAGGCCAAGAGACC.

In the case of this clone: From the germline J gene comes the end of the CDR3, since the read stops 3 residues before it. V gene TRBV6-2 or TRBV6-3 combines with J gene TRBJ2-7; TRBD2 aligns across 10 bases. The CDR3 is made up of 16 amino acids. With V trimmed by 0 bases and J by 2 bases, 4 bases remained unmatched. CDR1 MNHEY and CDR2 SVGEGT come from the germline V gene. This CDR3 is CASSYSIAGGPYEQYF. Incomplete CDR3 DNA: TGTGCCAGCAGTTACTCGATAGCGGGGGGCCCCTACGAG.

Remarks on this clone: The CDR3 extends 3 residues past the end of the read, so its final part is completed from the germline J gene. J is TRBJ2-7 and V is TRBV7-8; TRBD2 matches at 7 bases. V lost 1 base, J lost 0 bases, and 0 bases stayed unmatched. Germline V CDR1 and CDR2: SGHVS, FQNEAQ. The CDR3 is 14 amino acids. CDR3 bases read: TGTGCCAGCAGCTTAGGGGGGGGCTCCTACGAG. Its protein product is CASSLGGGSYE. The entire CDR3 is CASSLGGGSYEQYF.

In regard to this clone: The read is 3 residues too short to cover the CDR3 end, so that end is filled in from the germline J gene. The chain has TRBV19 and TRBJ2-1; a possible D gene is TRBD2 (5 bases). Germline CDR1 reads LNHDA; CDR2 reads SQIVND (reference sequence). CDR3 length: 12 amino acids. The ends were cut back, 3 bases at V and 8 bases at J, with 8 bases in the middle. The CDR3 bases that were read are TGTGCCAGTAGTATCCACGGGGATGAG. It translates to CASSIHGDE. The CDR3, in full, reads CASSIHGDEQFF.

With respect to this clone: Read sequence stops 3 residues before the CDR3 end, and the germline J gene provides the missing end. This chain joins TRBV19 and TRBJ1-2; tentative D call: TRBD1 (6 bases). Germline V gives CDR1 LNHDA, CDR2 SQIVND (reference sequence). The CDR3 spans 14 residues. Trimming cost V 5 bases and J 1 base, with 11 bases left between them. Partial CDR3 DNA: TGTGCCAGTAGTGTGGGACACTTTAACTATGGC. This sequence encodes CASSVGHFNYG. The whole CDR3 is CASSVGHFNYGYTF.